The rows below give T cell receptor beta chains drawn from one sample of a study of T-cell reconstitution after alpha-beta-depleted transplantation in children. TCRdb independently ran MiXCR on the PCR reads; one entry per CDR3 protein. The sample records approximately 520,000 distinct CDR3 sequences, 32% being singletons. The sequencing here drew on PBMCs from the stem cell graft donor, taken from the stem cell graft. These receptors all stem from a human donor who donated a stem cell graft to a child with aplastic anemia. Each CDR3 is given with its conserved first and last residue. D genes are given only for firm matches. Where a row states a size, it is once, few, many or the class of an expanded clone; other rows omit it.

clone_size: .; j_call: TRBJ1-6; v_call: TRBV28; d_call: TRBD1; cdr3_nt: TGTGCCAGCAGTCCCGCCGGGACAGGGGTTCTTAGATCACCCCTCCACTTT; cdr3_aa: CASSPAGTGVLRSPLHF
clone_size: .; j_call: TRBJ2-1; v_call: TRBV4-1; d_call: .; cdr3_nt: TGCGCCAGCAGCCTCCCGGCGGATCGAAGCTCCTACAATGAGCAGTTCTTC; cdr3_aa: CASSLPADRSSYNEQFF
clone_size: .; j_call: TRBJ2-7; v_call: TRBV7-2; d_call: .; cdr3_nt: TGTGCCAGCAGCGACTACCGCAGGGACCACTACGAGCAGTACTTC; cdr3_aa: CASSDYRRDHYEQYF
clone_size: few; j_call: TRBJ2-2; v_call: TRBV11-3; d_call: .; cdr3_nt: TGTGCCAGCAATCGGGAGAACACCGGGGAGCTGTTTTTT; cdr3_aa: CASNRENTGELFF
clone_size: .; j_call: TRBJ2-7; v_call: TRBV4-2; d_call: TRBD1; cdr3_nt: TGTGCCAGCAGCCTCCCCGGGACAGGGGGCAGCGAGCAGTACTTC; cdr3_aa: CASSLPGTGGSEQYF
clone_size: .; j_call: TRBJ2-3; v_call: TRBV6-1; d_call: TRBD1; cdr3_nt: TGTGCCAGCAGCTTCCGGGACAGGGGGACAGATACGCAGTATTTT; cdr3_aa: CASSFRDRGTDTQYF
clone_size: .; j_call: TRBJ1-2; v_call: TRBV29-1; d_call: .; cdr3_nt: TGCAGCGTTGCCCAAAGGGACGGCGTCTATGGCTACACCTTC; cdr3_aa: CSVAQRDGVYGYTF
clone_size: .; j_call: TRBJ2-1; v_call: TRBV20-1; d_call: .; cdr3_nt: TGCAGTGCTAGAGAATCCAGGAGCCTGGGTAATGAGCAGTTCTTC; cdr3_aa: CSARESRSLGNEQFF
clone_size: few; j_call: TRBJ2-1; v_call: TRBV12-3/TRBV12-4; d_call: .; cdr3_nt: TGTGCCAGCAGTTTAGCGGGGCCTGAGCAGTTCTTC; cdr3_aa: CASSLAGPEQFF
clone_size: .; j_call: TRBJ2-2; v_call: TRBV7-2; d_call: .; cdr3_nt: TGTGCCAGCGGGAAGAACACCGGGGAGCTGTTTTTT; cdr3_aa: CASGKNTGELFF
clone_size: .; j_call: TRBJ2-1; v_call: TRBV9; d_call: .; cdr3_nt: TGTGCCAGCAGCGTAGATGTGAGCACCAATGAGCAGTTCTTC; cdr3_aa: CASSVDVSTNEQFF
clone_size: few; j_call: TRBJ2-1; v_call: TRBV24-1; d_call: .; cdr3_nt: TGTGCCACCAGTAGTACCGGGCGCTCCAATGAGCAGTTCTTC; cdr3_aa: CATSSTGRSNEQFF
clone_size: .; j_call: TRBJ2-2; v_call: TRBV2; d_call: .; cdr3_nt: TGTGCCAGCAGTGACAGGGAGGTGTGGACCGGGGAGCTGTTTTTT; cdr3_aa: CASSDREVWTGELFF
clone_size: .; j_call: TRBJ2-1; v_call: TRBV27; d_call: .; cdr3_nt: TGTGCCAGCGCCGGAGGGCCTGGAGGACCGAATGAGCAGTTCTTC; cdr3_aa: CASAGGPGGPNEQFF
clone_size: .; j_call: TRBJ1-1; v_call: TRBV20-1; d_call: TRBD1; cdr3_nt: TGCAGTGCTGACGGGGGCGGGACAGAACTGAACACTGAAGCTTTCTTT; cdr3_aa: CSADGGGTELNTEAFF
clone_size: .; j_call: TRBJ1-2; v_call: TRBV4-3; d_call: TRBD1; cdr3_nt: TGCGCCAGCAGCCAAGATGTAGTCCCGACAGGGAACTATGGCTACACCTTC; cdr3_aa: CASSQDVVPTGNYGYTF
clone_size: few; j_call: TRBJ2-1; v_call: TRBV12-3/TRBV12-4; d_call: TRBD2; cdr3_nt: TGTGCCAGCAGTAGGTTAGCGGGAGTGGCGAGTGAGCAGTTCTTC; cdr3_aa: CASSRLAGVASEQFF
clone_size: .; j_call: TRBJ1-6; v_call: TRBV14; d_call: .; cdr3_nt: TGTGCCAGCAGCCAAGTACACCTCACCGGCGATTCACCCCTCCACTTT; cdr3_aa: CASSQVHLTGDSPLHF
clone_size: .; j_call: TRBJ2-3; v_call: TRBV4-1; d_call: .; cdr3_nt: TGCGCCAGCAGCGTTCAGGGGAAGGATACGCAGTATTTT; cdr3_aa: CASSVQGKDTQYF
clone_size: few; j_call: TRBJ1-2; v_call: TRBV7-2; d_call: .; cdr3_nt: TGTGCCAGCAGCTTAGGACACCCTGGCTACACCTTC; cdr3_aa: CASSLGHPGYTF
clone_size: few; j_call: TRBJ1-2; v_call: TRBV6-5; d_call: TRBD1; cdr3_nt: TGTGCCAGCAGTCCACGGACAGGGGGGAGTACCTTC; cdr3_aa: CASSPRTGGSTF
clone_size: .; j_call: TRBJ1-5; v_call: TRBV20-1; d_call: .; cdr3_nt: TGCAGTGCCGCAGGGTATAGCAATCAGCCCCAGCATTTT; cdr3_aa: CSAAGYSNQPQHF
clone_size: many; j_call: TRBJ2-3; v_call: TRBV27; d_call: TRBD1; cdr3_nt: TGTGCCAGCAGTTCCGGGACAGAGACAGATACGCAGTATTTT; cdr3_aa: CASSSGTETDTQYF
clone_size: .; j_call: TRBJ1-1; v_call: TRBV18; d_call: TRBD1; cdr3_nt: TGTGCCAGCTCGAGACAGGGACAGAACACTGAAGCTTTCTTT; cdr3_aa: CASSRQGQNTEAFF
clone_size: few; j_call: TRBJ1-1; v_call: TRBV30; d_call: TRBD1; cdr3_nt: TGTGCCTGGAGTGTAATTGGACAGGTCAACACTGAAGCTTTCTTT; cdr3_aa: CAWSVIGQVNTEAFF
clone_size: few; j_call: TRBJ2-1; v_call: TRBV20-1; d_call: .; cdr3_nt: TGCAGTGCTAGGGCCCCCGATGCCCTGGACAATGAGCAGTTCTTC; cdr3_aa: CSARAPDALDNEQFF
clone_size: .; j_call: TRBJ1-2; v_call: TRBV12-5; d_call: TRBD1; cdr3_nt: TGTGCTAGTGGAACCAAACCGGGACAGGGGGCTGTCAACTATGGCTACACCTTC; cdr3_aa: CASGTKPGQGAVNYGYTF
clone_size: .; j_call: TRBJ1-2; v_call: TRBV20-1; d_call: .; cdr3_nt: TGCAGTGCTTGGGACACCACCTCCTACACCTTC; cdr3_aa: CSAWDTTSYTF
clone_size: .; j_call: TRBJ2-2; v_call: TRBV5-1; d_call: .; cdr3_nt: TGCGCCAGCAGCTTGGTAGGACAAAACACCGGGGAGCTGTTTTTT; cdr3_aa: CASSLVGQNTGELFF
clone_size: .; j_call: TRBJ1-4; v_call: TRBV5-1; d_call: .; cdr3_nt: TGCGCCAGCAGCCTGTGGTCCACCGCAACTAATGAAAAACTGTTTTTT; cdr3_aa: CASSLWSTATNEKLFF
clone_size: few; j_call: TRBJ2-2; v_call: TRBV29-1; d_call: TRBD2; cdr3_nt: TGCAGCGTTGGAGCGGGAGCAAACACCGGGGAGCTGTTTTTT; cdr3_aa: CSVGAGANTGELFF
clone_size: .; j_call: TRBJ2-1; v_call: TRBV7-9; d_call: TRBD2; cdr3_nt: TGTGCCAGCGGCTTATGGGTAGCGGGGAATGAGCAGTTCTTC; cdr3_aa: CASGLWVAGNEQFF
clone_size: few; j_call: TRBJ2-1; v_call: TRBV11-3; d_call: .; cdr3_nt: TGTGCCAGCAGCCTTGAGGCGGGTTTGTTGGCCAATGAGCAGTTCTTC; cdr3_aa: CASSLEAGLLANEQFF
clone_size: .; j_call: TRBJ2-1; v_call: TRBV5-1; d_call: TRBD2; cdr3_nt: TGCGCCAGCAGCTTTTTGCGGGAGAACTATAATGAGCAGTTCTTC; cdr3_aa: CASSFLRENYNEQFF
clone_size: .; j_call: TRBJ1-1; v_call: TRBV5-1; d_call: TRBD1; cdr3_nt: TGCGCCAGCAGCAAGGGACAGCCGATGAACACTGAAGCTTTCTTT; cdr3_aa: CASSKGQPMNTEAFF
clone_size: .; j_call: TRBJ2-1; v_call: TRBV7-2; d_call: TRBD2; cdr3_nt: TGTGCCAGCAGCCCGCATAGCGGGAGTAAGAATGAGCAGTTCTTC; cdr3_aa: CASSPHSGSKNEQFF
clone_size: .; j_call: TRBJ1-2; v_call: TRBV18; d_call: .; cdr3_nt: TGTGCCAGCTCACCAAAGGCAGAACAGTCCTATGGCTACACCTTC; cdr3_aa: CASSPKAEQSYGYTF
clone_size: .; j_call: TRBJ2-5; v_call: TRBV7-2; d_call: TRBD2; cdr3_nt: TGTGCCAGCAGCAAAGGACTAGCGGGGGGCCAAGAGACCCAGTACTTC; cdr3_aa: CASSKGLAGGQETQYF
clone_size: many; j_call: TRBJ2-5; v_call: TRBV7-2; d_call: .; cdr3_nt: TGTGCCAGCAGCTTACAGGGGGGGAGTGAGACCCAGTACTTC; cdr3_aa: CASSLQGGSETQYF
clone_size: few; j_call: TRBJ2-5; v_call: TRBV5-1; d_call: .; cdr3_nt: TGCGCCAGCAGCTTGGAAGGCAGGCGTCAAGAGACCCAGTACTTC; cdr3_aa: CASSLEGRRQETQYF
clone_size: .; j_call: TRBJ2-1; v_call: TRBV15; d_call: TRBD2; cdr3_nt: TGTGCCACCAGCAGGAGGTTACTAGCGGGGATTAACAATGAGCAGTTCTTC; cdr3_aa: CATSRRLLAGINNEQFF
clone_size: .; j_call: TRBJ2-7; v_call: TRBV6-2/TRBV6-3; d_call: TRBD1; cdr3_nt: TGTGCCAGCAGGACCGGCCTGGGACAGCGCACCCCCTCCTACGAGCAGTACTTC; cdr3_aa: CASRTGLGQRTPSYEQYF
clone_size: few; j_call: TRBJ2-5; v_call: TRBV5-6; d_call: .; cdr3_nt: TGTGCCAGCAGCCCTCGAGGGGACATGTCAGAGACCCAGTACTTC; cdr3_aa: CASSPRGDMSETQYF
clone_size: .; j_call: TRBJ1-2; v_call: TRBV11-3; d_call: .; cdr3_nt: TGTGCCAGCAGCTTAGATCCCTCCGGGGCCTATGGCTACACCTTC; cdr3_aa: CASSLDPSGAYGYTF
clone_size: few; j_call: TRBJ1-2; v_call: TRBV4-3; d_call: .; cdr3_nt: TGCGCCAGCAGCCAGGGTTTGGACAGCGTTTATGGCTACACCTTC; cdr3_aa: CASSQGLDSVYGYTF
clone_size: few; j_call: TRBJ2-3; v_call: TRBV6-6; d_call: .; cdr3_nt: TGTGCTATTAGAGGGGCGGATACGCAGTATTTT; cdr3_aa: CAIRGADTQYF